Detailed here is one T cell receptor beta chain. Its cognate antigen is unknown. Germline and junction disagree at one end, which may indicate a read error. Alongside a J-beta primer mix, a sample-barcoded 5' primer served in a second PCR lasting 7 to 11 cycles. Every individual sample yielded 2.5 million or more paired-end reads (each containing CDR3). TCRdb analysed the 5' RACE reads with MiXCR anew, one entry per CDR3 protein. The data show around 900,000 distinct CDR3 sequences, 25% to 35% seen once. The V gene's germline CDR1 is MGHRA and CDR2 YSYEKL. This CDR3 has 13 residues. Healthy Russian Caucasian donors spanned ages roughly 6 to 90 years. This sample stems from a study of blood T cells in healthy people across ages. General study points: A roughly linear age-dependent decrease characterized TCR beta diversity per million T cells. Investigators viewed diversity estimates from one million T cells as underestimates, the study reported.

The TCR comes from an elderly woman in good health. The rearrangement links TRBV4-1 to TRBJ2-6, with D hard to call. The sequencing sample was made of blood. In DNA, the CDR3 is TGCGCCAGTAGCCCGACTGGGACCAACGTCCTGACTTTC. It codes for CASSPTGTNVLTF.